The text below deals with one TCR beta chain. This entry belongs to a study of control samples from healthy donors and cancer patients. Some clones are missing from TCRdb's copy, which holds only in-frame ones; the method was immunoSEQ multiplex PCR. Of roughly 130,000 clones in the sample, 80% to 95% were seen once. Trimming pared 3 bases from V and 8 bases from J, leaving 13 bases between. The CDR3 covers 13 residues. The sequenced sample was blood. The sequence was collected from a man aged 18 to 29 in good health. The chain carries TRBV12-3 or TRBV12-4 and TRBJ1-2, with D hard to call. As DNA, the CDR3 is TGTGCCAGCAGTTTGGTCCGGGAGGCCGGCTACACCTTC. Its protein is CASSLVREAGYTF.